This T cell receptor (beta chain) was sequenced during a study of post-analysis software for immune sequencing data. Findings and limits, study-wide: The study found significantly lower normalized Chao1 diversity in multiple sclerosis patients than in controls. Patients used about five TRBV segments, including TRBV5-6, TRBV5-1 and TRBV20-1, more often than controls.

This clonotype has a handful of counts. Its antigen is unknown. Per the germline V gene, CDR1 is SGHVS and CDR2 is FNYEAQ. The ends lost 3 bases at V and 5 bases at J; junction bases unmatched: 9. This CDR3 spans 17 amino acids. Unique molecular identifiers were carried by the TCR beta cDNA libraries. It was from approximately 0.91 to 9.4 million T cells that about 540,000 cDNA molecules came. One entry per CDR3 protein results from TCRdb running MiXCR on the PCR reads. Of 650,000 to 850,000 distinct CDR3 sequences in the sample, approximately 57% were seen once. The receptor was derived from a girl aged 10-17 years with multiple sclerosis. The sequenced sample was blood. The chain combines TRBV7-6 with TRBJ2-1; 11 bases line up with TRBD2. For the CDR3, the DNA is TGTGCCAGCAGCTTCCAGACTAGCGGGGAACCTCACAATGAGCAGTTCTTC. As protein: CASSFQTSGEPHNEQFF.